These 27 T cell receptor beta chains came from one sample sequenced in a study of OX40 agonist ivuxolimab in advanced cancers. The method was immunoSEQ multiplex PCR; TCRdb's version includes in-frame clones alone and lacks a portion of them. The table has some 43,000 clones, just under 95% seen once; the top ten hold approximately 10%. Source: CD4+ or CD8+ T cells sorted from blood, taken in a trial of the OX40 agonist ivuxolimab. These receptors all stem from an adult with an advanced solid tumor such as melanoma, head and neck, liver or kidney cancer.

The chain employs TRBV5-4 and TRBJ2-7; D is possibly TRBD2 (5 bases). Germline V CDR1 and CDR2: SGHNT, YYREEE (reference sequence). This CDR3 has 12 residues. The ends were cut back, 4 bases at V and 4 bases at J, with 9 bases in the middle. The CDR3 sequence is CASSRGDYEQYF. As DNA, the CDR3 is TGTGCCAGCAGCCGGGGAGATTACGAGCAGTACTTC.

V gene TRBV27 combines with J gene TRBJ1-1; D ambiguous. There are 12 residues in the CDR3. The V gene lost 5 bases and the J gene lost 5 bases, with 9 bases spanning the gap. Germline loops: CDR1 MNHEY, CDR2 SMNVEV (reference sequence). The CDR3 sequence is CASSGVGTEAFF. CDR3 DNA sequence: TGTGCCAGCAGTGGAGTGGGGACTGAAGCTTTCTTT.

This sequence joins TRBV9 and TRBJ2-7; 8 bases map to TRBD2. J was trimmed by 2 bases and V by 3 bases; bases with no gene match: 4. The CDR3 runs 14 residues. Per germline, CDR1 SGDLS and CDR2 YYNGEE. DNA for the CDR3: TGTGCCAGCAGCGCCGGACTAGCCCCCTACGAGCAGTACTTC. Its translation is CASSAGLAPYEQYF.

V gene TRBV9 combines with J gene TRBJ2-1; D gene unclear. This CDR3 has 11 amino acids. The V gene's germline CDR1 is SGDLS and CDR2 YYNGEE. The V end lost 4 bases, the J end lost 9 bases, and 8 bases lay between the germline ends. The CDR3 bases are TGTGCCAGCAGCCTCGGTTTTGAGCAGTTCTTC. Translation gives CASSLGFEQFF.

The V and J genes are TRBV6-1 and TRBJ2-1; D is undetermined. This CDR3 contains 14 residues. V lost 5 bases, J lost 7 bases, and 15 bases lay in between. The germline gives CDR1 MNHNS, CDR2 SASEGT. Here the CDR3 DNA reads TGTGCCAGCAGTACTGGGGAAAGTGAAAATGAGCAGTTCTTC. As protein: CASSTGESENEQFF.

The chain recombines TRBV5-1 with TRBJ1-4, with a tentative D call TRBD1 (6 bases). The CDR3 consists of 15 residues. V gave up 5 bases and J gave up 8 bases, with 19 bases separating them. CDR1 and CDR2 (germline): SGHRS, YFSETQ. The CDR3 nucleotides read TGCGCCAGCAGGTTTGAGGGGGGCGCCGGGGAAAAACTGTTTTTT. Translation: CASRFEGGAGEKLFF.

The chain links TRBV11-3 to TRBJ1-5; no clear D. V was trimmed by 6 bases and J by 6 bases, leaving 18 bases between them. Germline V CDR1 and CDR2: SGHNT, YENEEA. The CDR3 loop spans 15 amino acids. DNA of the CDR3: TGTGCCAGCAGGGCAGATGAGAGGCTGGTTCAGCCCCAGCATTTT. This translates into CASRADERLVQPQHF.

The sample holds a few counts of this clone. The V gene is TRBV5-6, the J gene TRBJ1-5; D remains unclear. This CDR3 comprises 13 residues. V was clipped by 2 bases and J by 2 bases, with 5 bases between them. The germline CDR1 and CDR2 sequences are SGHDT and YYEEEE. CDR3: CASSLVGNQPQHF. The CDR3 DNA reads as TGTGCCAGCAGCTTAGTGGGCAATCAGCCCCAGCATTTT.

This chain connects TRBV15 to TRBJ1-2, with TRBD1 identical over 7 bases. V lost 3 bases, J lost 1 base, and 5 bases stayed unmatched. CDR1 and CDR2 from the germline V gene are LNHNV and YYDKDF (reference sequence). This CDR3 is 15 amino acids long. In nucleotides, the CDR3 is TGTGCCACCAGCAGCCGACAGGGCCTTAACTATGGCTACACCTTC. Translation: CATSSRQGLNYGYTF. Full variable domain (missing parts from reference TRBV15 and TRBJ1-2): DAMVIQNPRYQVTQFGKPVTLSCSQTLNHNVMYWYQQKSSQAPKLLFHYYDKDFNNEADTPDNFQSRRPNTSFCFLDIRSPGLGDTAMYLCATSSRQGLNYGYTFGSGTRLTVV.

The chain is built from TRBV13 and TRBJ2-1; D is uncertain. Germline V gene lookup returns CDR1 PRHDT and CDR2 FYEKMQ (reference sequence). The CDR3 contains 15 residues. Between the trimmed V and J ends, which lost 4 bases and 0 bases, there was a span of 10 bases. The CDR3 is CASSSLPRSYNEQFF. CDR3 nucleotides: TGTGCCAGCAGCTCCTTACCGCGCTCCTACAATGAGCAGTTCTTC. The entire variable domain, with the rest obtained from reference TRBV13 and TRBJ2-1, is as follows: AAGVIQSPRHLIKEKRETATLKCYPIPRHDTVYWYQQGPGQDPQFLISFYEKMQSDKGSIPDRFSAQQFSDYHSELNMSSLELGDSALYFCASSSLPRSYNEQFFGPGTRLTVL.

A single count supports this clone. The chain links TRBV9 to TRBJ2-7; TRBD1 matches at 11 bases. Germline CDR1 reads SGDLS; CDR2 reads YYNGEE. The CDR3 covers 15 residues. Trimming cost V 3 bases and J 12 bases; bases outside gene matches: 14. As DNA, the CDR3 is TGTGCCAGCAGCGCAGGGGACAGGGGGTTAGTTGGTGTGTACTTC. This encodes CASSAGDRGLVGVYF.

This rearrangement joins TRBV9 to TRBJ2-1, with D possibly TRBD2 on 5 matching bases. The CDR3 is 16 residues long. Germline CDR1 is SGDLS and CDR2 is YYNGEE. Trimming cost V 3 bases and J 0 bases, with 13 bases left between them. CDR3 protein: CASSGRTFNSYNEQFF. Here the CDR3 DNA reads TGTGCCAGCAGCGGGCGGACTTTCAACTCCTACAATGAGCAGTTCTTC.

V usage is TRBV6-5 and J usage is TRBJ2-1; D is unresolved. V dropped 0 bases and J dropped 6 bases, with 6 bases sitting between them. CDR1 is MNHEY and CDR2 is SVGAGI in the germline V gene. This CDR3 contains 13 residues. The CDR3 spells CASSYSRSNEQFF. In DNA, the CDR3 is TGTGCCAGCAGTTACTCGAGAAGCAATGAGCAGTTCTTC.

The V gene is TRBV15, the J gene TRBJ2-5, with D maybe TRBD1 (5 bases). V was clipped by 8 bases and J by 1 base, with 17 bases between them. Germline V gene data show CDR1 as LNHNV and CDR2 as YYDKDF (reference sequence). CDR3 length: 15 amino acids. Written as DNA, the CDR3 is TGTGCCACCCCACAAAGAGGACAAACCCAAGAGACCCAGTACTTC. Its protein is CATPQRGQTQETQYF.

The V gene is TRBV25-1, the J gene TRBJ2-1; D is undetermined. The CDR3 is 13 amino acids. The ends were cut back, 0 bases at V and 4 bases at J, with 4 bases in the middle. Germline V CDR1 and CDR2: MGHDK, SYGVNS. The DNA of the CDR3 is TGTGCCAGCAGTGAATATAGGTACAATGAGCAGTTCTTC. It is translated as CASSEYRYNEQFF.

The chain links TRBV7-3 to TRBJ2-7; 9 nucleotides match TRBD2. Unmatched junction bases numbered 7, after V lost 5 bases and J lost 2 bases. The CDR3 length is 15 residues. CDR1 is SGHTA and CDR2 is FQGTGA in the germline V gene. The CDR3 DNA reads as TGTGCCAGCAGCCCCGGTGCTAGCGGGACCTACGAGCAGTACTTC. It encodes CASSPGASGTYEQYF.

The chain carries TRBV9 and TRBJ2-5; the match to TRBD1 covers 10 bases. This CDR3 has 16 residues. CDR1 SGDLS and CDR2 YYNGEE come from the germline V gene. The V gene end was trimmed by 2 bases and the J gene end by 1 base; junction bases not matched to a gene: 5. The CDR3 loop reads CASSVGTGVAQETQYF. In DNA form, the CDR3 reads TGTGCCAGCAGCGTCGGGACAGGGGTGGCCCAAGAGACCCAGTACTTC. Full variable domain (outside the CDR3, taken from reference TRBV9 and TRBJ2-5): DSGVTQTPKHLITATGQRVTLRCSPRSGDLSVYWYQQSLDQGLQFLIQYYNGEERAKGNILERFSAQQFPDLHSELNLSSLELGDSALYFCASSVGTGVAQETQYFGPGTRLLVL.

This clone has just one count. The chain combines TRBV10-3 with TRBJ2-2; 14 bases are a match to TRBD2. The CDR3 contains 18 residues. From germline, CDR1 is ENHRY and CDR2 SYGVKD. J lost 6 bases, V lost 4 bases, and 10 bases had no gene match. CDR3 DNA sequence: TGTGCCATCAGTGTTTGGGCCGGGACTAGCGGGAGCGCCGGGGAGCTGTTTTTT. This encodes CAISVWAGTSGSAGELFF.

The chain uses TRBV4-1 and TRBJ1-4, with D unresolved. This CDR3 contains 13 residues. The V end was cut by 0 bases, the J end by 6 bases, with 5 bases between. Germline CDR1 and CDR2: MGHRA and YSYEKL. The CDR3 DNA reads TGCGCCAGCAGCCAAGAACCGTATGAAAAACTGTTTTTT. This translates into CASSQEPYEKLFF.

This chain joins TRBV9 and TRBJ2-3; 8 nucleotides agree with TRBD2. The V segment lost 0 bases and the J segment 2 bases; nucleotides outside the gene matches: 5. CDR3 length: 16 amino acids. CDR1 is SGDLS and CDR2 is YYNGEE in the germline V gene. The CDR3 is CASSVAGGTITDTQYF. The CDR3 DNA reads TGTGCCAGCAGCGTAGCGGGAGGGACAATCACAGATACGCAGTATTTT.

The chain joins TRBV4-1 to TRBJ2-7, with 7 positions matching TRBD2. V lost 1 base and J lost 7; bases outside the gene matches: 7. CDR3 length: 14 amino acids. Germline V gene data show CDR1 as MGHRA and CDR2 as YSYEKL. CDR3 sequence: CASSQGTRSREQYF. In DNA, the CDR3 is TGCGCCAGCAGCCAAGGGACTAGATCTCGGGAGCAGTACTTC.

The chain employs TRBV2 and TRBJ2-7, with no clear D. CDR3 size: 12 residues. Germline V lookup: CDR1 SNHLY, CDR2 FYNNEI. The V gene lost 4 bases and the J gene lost 3 bases, with 7 bases spanning the gap. The CDR3 DNA reads TGTGCCAGCAGTGGTGACCGCTACGAGCAGTACTTC. Its protein is CASSGDRYEQYF.

The chain combines TRBV7-9 with TRBJ2-7; the match to TRBD1 covers 9 bases. CDR3 length: 14 amino acids. Trimming removed 3 bases from V and 4 bases from J; junction bases left unmatched: 4. In germline, CDR1 is SEHNR, CDR2 FQNEAQ (reference sequence). CDR3 protein: CASSLGQGKYEQYF. The DNA of the CDR3 is TGTGCCAGCAGCTTGGGACAGGGTAAATACGAGCAGTACTTC.

The V call is TRBV5-4, the J call TRBJ2-3; TRBD2 is a possible D gene (7 bases). Per germline, CDR1 SGHNT and CDR2 YYREEE (reference sequence). This CDR3 is 15 amino acids long. Between the trimmed V and J ends, which lost 0 bases and 3 bases, there was a span of 11 bases. The CDR3 sequence: CASSLEGGATDTQYF. The CDR3 DNA reads TGTGCCAGCAGCTTGGAAGGGGGGGCTACAGATACGCAGTATTTT.

The chain links TRBV4-3 to TRBJ2-1; tentatively, D is TRBD2 (5 bases). This CDR3 comprises 15 residues. V shed 1 base and J shed 1 base, with 8 bases lying between them. In germline, CDR1 is LGHNA, CDR2 YSLEER. In nucleotides, the CDR3 is TGCGCCAGCAGCCAAGTAAGCGGATCCTACAATGAGCAGTTCTTC. Translated, it gives CASSQVSGSYNEQFF.

The rearrangement links TRBV27 to TRBJ2-1; D possibly matches TRBD1 or TRBD2 (6 bases each). V dropped 6 bases and J dropped 3 bases, with 12 bases sitting between them. From germline, CDR1 is MNHEY and CDR2 SMNVEV (reference sequence). The CDR3 runs to 14 residues. CDR3: CASSQQGGYNEQFF. CDR3 in DNA: TGTGCCAGCAGCCAACAGGGAGGCTACAATGAGCAGTTCTTC.

The V and J genes are TRBV25-1 and TRBJ2-3; weak D call: TRBD1 (6 bases). This CDR3 has 18 residues. Trimming stripped 1 base from V and 10 bases from J, with 27 bases between. CDR1 and CDR2 (germline): MGHDK, SYGVNS. CDR3 sequence: CASSEFSPGPGRQVAQYF. Here the CDR3 DNA reads TGTGCCAGCAGTGAATTTAGTCCCGGCCCGGGTCGACAGGTCGCGCAGTATTTT.